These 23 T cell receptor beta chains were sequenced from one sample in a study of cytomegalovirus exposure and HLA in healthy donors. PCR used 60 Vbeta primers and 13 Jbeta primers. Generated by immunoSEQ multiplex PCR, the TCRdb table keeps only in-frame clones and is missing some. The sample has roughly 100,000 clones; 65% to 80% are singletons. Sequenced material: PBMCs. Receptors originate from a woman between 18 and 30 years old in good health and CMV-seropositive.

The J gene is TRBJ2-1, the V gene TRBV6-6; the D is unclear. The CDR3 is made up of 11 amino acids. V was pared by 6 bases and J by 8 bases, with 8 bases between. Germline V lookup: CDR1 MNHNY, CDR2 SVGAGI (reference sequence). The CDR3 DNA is TGTGCCAGCAGCCCCCTTGATGAGCAGTTCTTC. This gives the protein CASSPLDEQFF.

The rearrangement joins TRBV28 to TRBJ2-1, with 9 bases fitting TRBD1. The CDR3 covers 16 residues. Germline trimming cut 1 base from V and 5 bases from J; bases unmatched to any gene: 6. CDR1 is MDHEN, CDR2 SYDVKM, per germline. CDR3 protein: CASSLYGTGHDNEQFF. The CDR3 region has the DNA TGTGCCAGCAGTTTATATGGGACAGGGCATGACAATGAGCAGTTCTTC.

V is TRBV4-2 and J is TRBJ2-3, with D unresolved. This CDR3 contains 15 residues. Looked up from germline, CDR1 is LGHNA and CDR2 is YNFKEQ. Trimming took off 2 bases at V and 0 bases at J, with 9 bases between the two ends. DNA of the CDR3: TGTGCCAGCAGCCAAAAGCCCGGGAGCACAGATACGCAGTATTTT. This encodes CASSQKPGSTDTQYF.

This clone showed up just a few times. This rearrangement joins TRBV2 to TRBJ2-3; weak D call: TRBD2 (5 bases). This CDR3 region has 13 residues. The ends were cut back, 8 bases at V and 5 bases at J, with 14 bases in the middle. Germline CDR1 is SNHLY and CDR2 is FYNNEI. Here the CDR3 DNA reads TGTGCCAGCGCGAGAGGGTTGGGAGATACGCAGTATTTT. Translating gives CASARGLGDTQYF. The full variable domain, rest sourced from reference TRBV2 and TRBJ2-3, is EPEVTQTPSHQVTQMGQEVILRCVPISNHLYFYWYRQILGQKVEFLVSFYNNEISEKSEIFDDQFSVERPDGSNFTLKIRSTKLEDSAMYFCASARGLGDTQYFGPGTRLTVL.

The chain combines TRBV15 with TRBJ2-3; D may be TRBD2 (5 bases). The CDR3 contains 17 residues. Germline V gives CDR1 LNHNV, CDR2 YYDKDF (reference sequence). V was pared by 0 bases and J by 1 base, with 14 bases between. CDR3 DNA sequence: TGTGCCACCAGCAGAGAGTTGAGCGGTCTGGGCACAGATACGCAGTATTTT. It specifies CATSRELSGLGTDTQYF.

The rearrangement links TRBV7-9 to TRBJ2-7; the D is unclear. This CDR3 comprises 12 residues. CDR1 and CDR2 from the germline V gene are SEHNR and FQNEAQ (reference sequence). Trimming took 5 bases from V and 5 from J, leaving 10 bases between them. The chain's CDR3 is CASSPTRHEQYF. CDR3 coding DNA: TGTGCCAGCAGCCCGACTCGTCACGAGCAGTACTTC.

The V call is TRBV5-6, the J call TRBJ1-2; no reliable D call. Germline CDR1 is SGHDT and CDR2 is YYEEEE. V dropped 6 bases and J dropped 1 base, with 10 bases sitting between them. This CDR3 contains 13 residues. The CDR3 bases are TGTGCCAGCACTACGGGAAATAACTATGGCTACACCTTC. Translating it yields CASTTGNNYGYTF.

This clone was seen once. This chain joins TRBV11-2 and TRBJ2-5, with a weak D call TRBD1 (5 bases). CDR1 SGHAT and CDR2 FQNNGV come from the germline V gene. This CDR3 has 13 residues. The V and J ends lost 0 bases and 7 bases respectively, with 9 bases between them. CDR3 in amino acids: CASSLDRDGTQYF. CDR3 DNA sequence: TGTGCCAGCAGCTTAGACAGGGATGGGACCCAGTACTTC.

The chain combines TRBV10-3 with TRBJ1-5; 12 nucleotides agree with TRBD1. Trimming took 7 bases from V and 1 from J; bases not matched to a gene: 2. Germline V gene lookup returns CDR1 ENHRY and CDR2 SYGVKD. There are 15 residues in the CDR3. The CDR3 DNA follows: TGTGCCATCAAAGGGACAGGGGGCAGCAATCAGCCCCAGCATTTT. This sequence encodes CAIKGTGGSNQPQHF.

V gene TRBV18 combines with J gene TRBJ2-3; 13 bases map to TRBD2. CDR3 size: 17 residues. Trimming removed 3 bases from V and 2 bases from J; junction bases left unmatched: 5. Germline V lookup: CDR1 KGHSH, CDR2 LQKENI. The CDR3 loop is CASSPYGTSGTTDTQYF. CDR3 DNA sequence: TGTGCCAGCTCACCCTATGGGACTAGCGGGACCACAGATACGCAGTATTTT.

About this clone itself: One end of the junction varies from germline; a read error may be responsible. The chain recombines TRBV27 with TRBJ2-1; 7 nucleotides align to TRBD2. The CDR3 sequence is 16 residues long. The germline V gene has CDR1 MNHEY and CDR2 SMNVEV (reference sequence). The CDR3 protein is CAGSHITLALNNEQFF. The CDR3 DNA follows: TGTGCCGGCAGCCACATCACACTAGCGCTTAACAATGAGCAGTTCTTC.

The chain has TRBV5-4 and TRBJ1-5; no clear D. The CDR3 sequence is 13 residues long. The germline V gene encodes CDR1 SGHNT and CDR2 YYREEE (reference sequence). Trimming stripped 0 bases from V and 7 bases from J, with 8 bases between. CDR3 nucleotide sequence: TGTGCCAGCAGCTTGGGGGGAGACCAGCCCCAGCATTTT. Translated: CASSLGGDQPQHF. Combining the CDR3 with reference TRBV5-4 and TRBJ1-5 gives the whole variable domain ETGVTQSPTHLIKTRGQQVTLRCSSQSGHNTVSWYQQALGQGPQFIFQYYREEENGRGNFPPRFSGLQFPNYSSELNVNALELDDSALYLCASSLGGDQPQHFGDGTRLSIL.

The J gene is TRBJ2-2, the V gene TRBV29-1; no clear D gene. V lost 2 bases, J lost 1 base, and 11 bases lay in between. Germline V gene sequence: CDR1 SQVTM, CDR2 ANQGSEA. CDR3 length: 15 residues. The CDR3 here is CSVEFVHENTGELFF. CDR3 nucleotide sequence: TGCAGCGTTGAATTTGTACACGAGAACACCGGGGAGCTGTTTTTT.

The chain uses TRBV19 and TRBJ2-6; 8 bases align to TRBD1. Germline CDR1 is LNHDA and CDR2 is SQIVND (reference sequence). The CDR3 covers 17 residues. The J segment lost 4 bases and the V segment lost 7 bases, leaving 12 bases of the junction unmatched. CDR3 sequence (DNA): TGTGCCAGTACCAATCTCCCGGACAGGGCAGGGGCCAACGTCCTGACTTTC. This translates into CASTNLPDRAGANVLTF.

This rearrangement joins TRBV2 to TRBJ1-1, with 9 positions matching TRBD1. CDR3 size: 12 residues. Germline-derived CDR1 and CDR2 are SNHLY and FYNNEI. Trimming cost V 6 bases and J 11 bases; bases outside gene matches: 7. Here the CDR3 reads CASRDRGDAAFF. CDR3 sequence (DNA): TGTGCCAGCAGGGACAGGGGAGACGCCGCTTTCTTT.

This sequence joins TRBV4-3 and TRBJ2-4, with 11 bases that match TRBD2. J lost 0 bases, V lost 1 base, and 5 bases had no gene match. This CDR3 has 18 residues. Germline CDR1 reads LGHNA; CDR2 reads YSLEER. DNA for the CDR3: TGCGCCAGCAGCCAAGGGGTAGCGGGAGGGATAGCCAAAAACATTCAGTACTTC. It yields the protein CASSQGVAGGIAKNIQYF.

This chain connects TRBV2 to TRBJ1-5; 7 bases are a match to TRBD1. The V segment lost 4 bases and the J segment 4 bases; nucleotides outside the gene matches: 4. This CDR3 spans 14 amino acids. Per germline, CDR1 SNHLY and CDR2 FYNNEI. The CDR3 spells CASSATGRNQPQHF. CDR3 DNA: TGTGCCAGCAGTGCGACAGGGAGGAATCAGCCCCAGCATTTT.

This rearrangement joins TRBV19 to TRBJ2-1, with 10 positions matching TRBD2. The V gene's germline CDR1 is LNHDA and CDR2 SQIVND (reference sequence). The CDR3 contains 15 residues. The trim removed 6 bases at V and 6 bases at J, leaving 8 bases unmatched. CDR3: CASRLLAGASNEQFF. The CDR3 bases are TGTGCCAGTAGACTCCTAGCGGGAGCAAGCAATGAGCAGTTCTTC.

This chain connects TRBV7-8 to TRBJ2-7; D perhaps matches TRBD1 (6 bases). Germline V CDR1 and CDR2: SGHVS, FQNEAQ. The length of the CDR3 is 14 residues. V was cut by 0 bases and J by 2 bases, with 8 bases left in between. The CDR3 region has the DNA TGTGCCAGCAGCTTAGCCCAGGGGCCCTACGAGCAGTACTTC. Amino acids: CASSLAQGPYEQYF.

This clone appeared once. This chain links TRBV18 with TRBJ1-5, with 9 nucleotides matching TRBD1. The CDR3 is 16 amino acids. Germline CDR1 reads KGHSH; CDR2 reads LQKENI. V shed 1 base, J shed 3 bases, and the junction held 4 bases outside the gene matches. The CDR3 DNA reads TGTGCCAGCTCACCACGGACAGGGGACAACAATCAGCCCCAGCATTTT. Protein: CASSPRTGDNNQPQHF. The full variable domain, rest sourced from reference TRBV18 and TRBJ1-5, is NAGVMQNPRHLVRRRGQEARLRCSPMKGHSHVYWYRQLPEEGLKFMVYLQKENIIDESGMPKERFSAEFPKEGPSILRIQQVVRGDSAAYFCASSPRTGDNNQPQHFGDGTRLSIL.

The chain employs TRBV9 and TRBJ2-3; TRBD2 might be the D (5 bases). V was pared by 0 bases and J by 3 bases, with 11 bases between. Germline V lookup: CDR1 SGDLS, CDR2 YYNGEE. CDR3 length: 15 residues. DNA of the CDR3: TGTGCCAGCAGCGTAGGAGTTTCGGGGACAGATACGCAGTATTTT. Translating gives CASSVGVSGTDTQYF. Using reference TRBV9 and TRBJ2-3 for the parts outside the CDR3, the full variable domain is DSGVTQTPKHLITATGQRVTLRCSPRSGDLSVYWYQQSLDQGLQFLIQYYNGEERAKGNILERFSAQQFPDLHSELNLSSLELGDSALYFCASSVGVSGTDTQYFGPGTRLTVL.

For the CDR3, the DNA is TGCAGCGTTGTGACTAGCGGCGGAGAGACCCAGTACTTC. It translates to CSVVTSGGETQYF. The chain uses TRBV29-1 and TRBJ2-5, with 9 bases aligning to TRBD2. V lost 4 bases to trimming and J lost 4 bases; unmatched junction nucleotides: 4. This CDR3 spans 13 amino acids. From germline, CDR1 is SQVTM and CDR2 ANQGSEA.

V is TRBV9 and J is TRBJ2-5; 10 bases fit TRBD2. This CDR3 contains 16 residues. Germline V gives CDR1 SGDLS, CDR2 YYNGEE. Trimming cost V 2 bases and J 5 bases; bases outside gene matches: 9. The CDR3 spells CASSVALAGVYETQYF. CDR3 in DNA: TGTGCCAGCAGCGTGGCCCTAGCGGGAGTGTATGAGACCCAGTACTTC.